These 6 T cell receptor beta chains share one sample of origin, sequenced in a study of T cells in Graves' hyperthyroidism and ophthalmopathy. RNA transcripts served as the template for amplifying TCR beta CDR3 regions. During a first-round RT-PCR of the TCR CDR3, the HTBI primer set was used. MiXCR, run by TCRdb on the multiplex PCR reads, gives a single entry per CDR3 protein. Here the sample spans around 560,000 distinct CDR3 sequences, approximately 16% being singletons. The sample was blood. Source of these receptors: a woman between 18 and 29 years old with Graves' hyperthyroidism.

This clonotype was recorded at least ten times. The V gene is TRBV11-3, the J gene TRBJ1-3; weak D call: TRBD1 (5 bases). CDR3 length: 15 residues. Trimming cost V 3 bases and J 4 bases, with 13 bases left between them. Germline V gene data show CDR1 as SGHNT and CDR2 as YENEEA. This CDR3 reads CASSLGQGGGNTIYF. The CDR3 DNA reads TGTGCCAGCAGCTTGGGGCAGGGCGGCGGAAACACCATATATTTT.

This clonotype turned up a few times. The chain couples TRBV4-1 to TRBJ2-1; D may match TRBD1 or TRBD2 (6 bases each). The CDR3 runs to 14 residues. V lost 0 bases and J lost 8, with 11 bases in between. Looked up from germline, CDR1 is MGHRA and CDR2 is YSYEKL. CDR3: CASSQDARGHEQFF. The CDR3 region has the DNA TGCGCCAGCAGCCAAGACGCCCGGGGGCATGAGCAGTTCTTC.

This clonotype was counted ten times or more. The rearrangement uses TRBV30 and TRBJ2-1; a possible D gene is TRBD2 (7 bases). The germline V gene encodes CDR1 GTSNPN and CDR2 SVGIG (reference sequence). The CDR3 runs 15 residues. Trimming pared 0 bases from V and 10 bases from J, leaving 19 bases between. Here the CDR3 DNA reads TGTGCCTGGAGTGTCCAGGGGAGGGCCCGCCGGGAGCAGTTCTTC. It is translated as CAWSVQGRARREQFF.

This clonotype has at least ten counts. The V and J genes are TRBV20-1 and TRBJ1-1; D call uncertain. This CDR3 is built from 13 residues. Trimming left V 6 bases short and J 0 bases short, with 11 bases between. Germline V CDR1 and CDR2: DFQATT, SNEGSKA (reference sequence). CDR3 residues: CSALTVLNTEAFF. The CDR3, as DNA: TGCAGTGCCCTTACAGTTCTGAACACTGAAGCTTTCTTT.

There are a few counts of this clonotype. V gene TRBV7-8 combines with J gene TRBJ2-2; TRBD1 agrees at 7 bases. The CDR3 sequence is 17 residues long. The V gene's germline CDR1 is SGHVS and CDR2 FQNEAQ. The V segment lost 6 bases and the J segment 5 bases; nucleotides outside the gene matches: 15. Written as DNA, the CDR3 is TGTGCCAGCAGGGGGTTACAGGGGAAGGGGCGAACCGGGGAGCTGTTTTTT. It specifies CASRGLQGKGRTGELFF.

This clonotype came up many times. The chain employs TRBV28 and TRBJ2-3, with a possible D match to TRBD1 (5 bases). CDR1 MDHEN and CDR2 SYDVKM come from the germline V gene. Trimming stripped 5 bases from V and 0 bases from J, with 15 bases between. CDR3 length equals 16 residues. The CDR3 spells CASSLGQISSTDTQYF. CDR3 DNA: TGTGCCAGCAGTCTAGGACAAATCTCTAGCACAGATACGCAGTATTTT.